This T cell receptor beta chain was captured by sequencing in a study of blood T cell repertoires in COVID-19. Per the germline V gene, CDR1 is SNHLY and CDR2 is FYNNEI. V was clipped by 7 bases and J by 8 bases, with 14 bases between them. The CDR3 is made up of 13 amino acids. Some clones are missing from TCRdb's copy, which holds only in-frame ones; the method was immunoSEQ multiplex PCR. The sample carries a few hundred thousand clones, approximately 83% recorded once. This sequence was found in a man aged 25-45 years who had recovered from COVID-19. The sample taken for sequencing was PBMCs or T cells enriched from blood (not recorded which). The V and J genes are TRBV2 and TRBJ1-4; D possibly corresponds to TRBD1 (6 bases). The CDR3, as DNA: TGTGCCAGCAACTCCCAGGGGAACGAAAAACTGTTTTTT. Translated, it gives CASNSQGNEKLFF.